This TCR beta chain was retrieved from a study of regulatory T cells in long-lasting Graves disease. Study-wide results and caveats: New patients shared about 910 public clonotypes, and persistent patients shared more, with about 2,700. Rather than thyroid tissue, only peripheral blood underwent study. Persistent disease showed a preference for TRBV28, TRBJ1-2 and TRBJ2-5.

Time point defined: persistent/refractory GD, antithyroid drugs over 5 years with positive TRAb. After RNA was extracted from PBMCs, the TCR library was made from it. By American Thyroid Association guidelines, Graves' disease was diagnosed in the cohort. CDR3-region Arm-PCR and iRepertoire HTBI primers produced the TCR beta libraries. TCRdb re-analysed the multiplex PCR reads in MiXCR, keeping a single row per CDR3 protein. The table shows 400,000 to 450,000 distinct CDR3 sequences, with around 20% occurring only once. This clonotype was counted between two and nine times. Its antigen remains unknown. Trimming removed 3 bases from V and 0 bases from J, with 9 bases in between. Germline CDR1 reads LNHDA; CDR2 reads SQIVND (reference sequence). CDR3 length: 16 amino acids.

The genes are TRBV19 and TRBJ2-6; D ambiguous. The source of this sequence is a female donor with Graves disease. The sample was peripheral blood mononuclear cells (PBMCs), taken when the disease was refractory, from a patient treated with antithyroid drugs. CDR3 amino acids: CASSISVPSGANVLTF. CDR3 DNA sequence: TGTGCCAGTAGTATCTCTGTTCCCTCTGGGGCCAACGTCCTGACTTTC.